These 27 T cell receptor beta chains came from one sample sequenced in a study of cytomegalovirus exposure and HLA in healthy donors. A multiplex PCR was run with 60 Vbeta primers and 13 Jbeta primers. Profiled with immunoSEQ multiplex PCR; TCRdb holds only in-frame clones, not every one. The data hold over 200,000 clones, with approximately 80% observed a single time. The sequenced sample consisted of PBMCs. The receptor source for this set is a male donor in good health and CMV-seronegative.

The rearrangement uses TRBV2 and TRBJ2-6, with 8 bases fitting TRBD1. V shed 7 bases and J 3 bases; nucleotides not matched to a gene: 8. This CDR3 has 16 residues. Germline lookup yields CDR1 SNHLY and CDR2 FYNNEI. Here the CDR3 reads CASTEARGLGANVLTF. CDR3 nucleotides: TGTGCCAGCACCGAAGCCAGGGGGCTTGGGGCCAACGTCCTGACTTTC.

With respect to this clone: An end of the junction does not agree with germline; a read error may underlie this. The chain employs TRBV7-9 and TRBJ2-7; the match to TRBD2 covers 11 bases. This CDR3 has 14 residues. The germline gives CDR1 SEHNR, CDR2 FQNEAQ (reference sequence). Here the CDR3 reads CSSSLASGRYEQYF. In nucleotides, the CDR3 is TGTTCCAGCAGCTTGGCTAGCGGGAGGTACGAGCAGTACTTC.

DNA for the CDR3: TGTGCCAGTAGCCAGGACAGGGCCTACGAGCAGTACTTC. Encoded protein: CASSQDRAYEQYF. The chain employs TRBV19 and TRBJ2-7, with 8 bases identical to TRBD1. Trimming removed 6 bases from V and 2 bases from J; junction bases left unmatched: 3. Germline-derived CDR1 and CDR2 are LNHDA and SQIVND (reference sequence). The CDR3 totals 13 residues.

This rearrangement joins TRBV14 to TRBJ2-7; tentative D call: TRBD1 (5 bases). The V end was cut by 4 bases, the J end by 0 bases, with 10 bases between. The CDR3 length is 14 residues. Germline values: CDR1 SGHDN, CDR2 FVKESK. The CDR3 region has the DNA TGTGCCAGCAGCCTGCATGGGGCCTCCTACGAGCAGTACTTC. Translating it yields CASSLHGASYEQYF. Supplemented by reference TRBV14 and TRBJ2-7, the full variable domain reads EAGVTQFPSHSVIEKGQTVTLRCDPISGHDNLYWYRRVMGKEIKFLLHFVKESKQDESGMPNNRFLAERTGGTYSTLKVQPAELEDSGVYFCASSLHGASYEQYFGPGTRLTVT.

The V and J genes are TRBV5-1 and TRBJ2-3, with TRBD2 matching 9 bases. The CDR3 runs to 15 residues. Germline trimming cut 5 bases from V and 4 bases from J; bases unmatched to any gene: 8. Germline V gene lookup returns CDR1 SGHRS and CDR2 YFSETQ. Written as DNA, the CDR3 is TGCGCCAGCAGGCCCGGGACTAGCTTTTCAGATACGCAGTATTTT. Its translation is CASRPGTSFSDTQYF.

J is TRBJ1-2 and V is TRBV2; 8 nucleotides align to TRBD1. Germline assignment: CDR1 SNHLY and CDR2 FYNNEI. The junction had 3 bases not matched to a gene; V was cut back by 6 bases and J by 6 bases. The CDR3 totals 12 residues. CDR3 loop: CASRLTGDGYTF. For the CDR3, the DNA is TGTGCCAGCAGACTGACAGGGGATGGCTACACCTTC.

The chain uses TRBV5-1 and TRBJ1-1, with TRBD1 identical over 7 bases. The CDR3 loop spans 15 amino acids. The V gene's germline CDR1 is SGHRS and CDR2 YFSETQ. Trimming cost V 2 bases and J 1 base; bases outside gene matches: 5. The CDR3 loop is CASSLSGGGNTEAFF. For the CDR3, the DNA is TGCGCCAGCAGCTTATCAGGGGGAGGGAACACTGAAGCTTTCTTT.

The gene calls are TRBV6-5 and TRBJ2-2, with TRBD2 matching 7 bases. Germline lookup yields CDR1 MNHEY and CDR2 SVGAGI. This CDR3 is built from 15 residues. J was trimmed by 5 bases and V by 6 bases; bases with no gene match: 9. The CDR3 here is CASSRVGGITGELFF. CDR3 coding DNA: TGTGCCAGCAGCAGGGTGGGGGGGATTACCGGGGAGCTGTTTTTT.

The chain couples TRBV11-2 to TRBJ2-7; 10 nucleotides line up with TRBD2. Per the germline V gene, CDR1 is SGHAT and CDR2 is FQNNGV. The CDR3 totals 16 residues. The ends lost 3 bases at V and 0 bases at J; junction bases unmatched: 5. The CDR3 loop is CASSFLTSGYSYEQYF. Here the CDR3 DNA reads TGTGCCAGCAGCTTCTTGACTAGCGGGTACTCCTACGAGCAGTACTTC.

The CDR3 sequence: CASSPGPRDEKLFF. The CDR3 DNA reads as TGTGCCAGCAGCCCCGGGCCGCGGGATGAAAAACTGTTTTTT. This chain joins TRBV7-3 and TRBJ1-4; D is unclear. This CDR3 spans 14 amino acids. Trimming removed 5 bases from V and 6 bases from J, with 13 bases in between. CDR1 and CDR2 from the germline V gene are SGHTA and FQGTGA.

The rearrangement uses TRBV19 and TRBJ1-2; TRBD1 is a possible D gene (5 bases). Germline V gene lookup returns CDR1 LNHDA and CDR2 SQIVND (reference sequence). This CDR3 spans 11 amino acids. Trimming left V 9 bases short and J 4 bases short, with 9 bases between. The CDR3 loop reads CASSQGYGYTF. In DNA, the CDR3 is TGTGCCAGCTCCCAGGGCTATGGCTACACCTTC.

V gene TRBV5-1 combines with J gene TRBJ2-7; D unclear. V shed 4 bases and J shed 3 bases, with 14 bases lying between them. The CDR3 spans 14 residues. In germline, CDR1 is SGHRS, CDR2 YFSETQ. Here the CDR3 DNA reads TGCGCCAGCAGCCAGCAGGTGACCCTCTACGAGCAGTACTTC. Encoded protein: CASSQQVTLYEQYF. Full variable domain (rest looked up from reference TRBV5-1 and TRBJ2-7): KAGVTQTPRYLIKTRGQQVTLSCSPISGHRSVSWYQQTPGQGLQFLFEYFSETQRNKGNFPGRFSGRQFSNSRSEMNVSTLELGDSALYLCASSQQVTLYEQYFGPGTRLTVT.

The gene calls are TRBV4-1 and TRBJ1-4, with 8 bases fitting TRBD1. Looked up from germline, CDR1 is MGHRA and CDR2 is YSYEKL. Trimming removed 0 bases from V and 5 bases from J; junction bases left unmatched: 2. The CDR3 has 15 residues. The CDR3 bases are TGCGCCAGCAGCCAAGATTACAGGGGGAATGAAAAACTGTTTTTT. Amino acid sequence: CASSQDYRGNEKLFF.

DNA of the CDR3: TGTGCCAGCGTGAGAGTAGCGGGATCATACGAGCAGTACTTC. Its translation: CASVRVAGSYEQYF. This chain joins TRBV6-1 and TRBJ2-5; 8 bases match TRBD2. The J call may be in error: the DNA end matches TRBJ2-7 better. The CDR3 sequence is 14 residues long. CDR1 MNHNS and CDR2 SASEGT come from the germline V gene.

Only one count was recorded for this clone. The J gene is TRBJ1-2, the V gene TRBV6-1, with D unresolved. CDR3 length: 14 residues. The V gene's germline CDR1 is MNHNS and CDR2 SASEGT. Trimming removed 3 bases from V and 8 bases from J, with 16 bases in between. CDR3 DNA sequence: TGTGCCAGCAGTGATAGGCCAGGCGCAAGGGGCTACACCTTC. This gives the protein CASSDRPGARGYTF.

This clone appeared a few times. The chain links TRBV6-5 to TRBJ1-2; 7 bases are shared with TRBD1. The ends lost 6 bases at V and 5 bases at J; junction bases unmatched: 3. Looked up from germline, CDR1 is MNHEY and CDR2 is SVGAGI. The CDR3 sequence is 12 residues long. The CDR3 is CASSRQGYGYTF. CDR3 nucleotide sequence: TGTGCCAGCAGCCGACAGGGATATGGCTACACCTTC.

V and J are TRBV28 and TRBJ1-2, with D maybe TRBD1 (6 bases). CDR3 size: 15 residues. CDR1 and CDR2 from the germline V gene are MDHEN and SYDVKM. Trimming cost V 5 bases and J 0 bases, with 13 bases left between them. CDR3 sequence reads: CASSPRQASNYGYTF. Here the CDR3 DNA reads TGTGCCAGCAGTCCTCGACAGGCTTCTAACTATGGCTACACCTTC.

Comments on this clone: A much larger clone differs by one base, so this may be a read error. J is TRBJ1-2 and V is TRBV5-6; D gene uncertain. The CDR3 totals 13 residues. CDR1 SGHDT and CDR2 YYEEEE come from the germline V gene. Trimming took 0 bases from V and 2 from J, leaving 5 bases between them. CDR3 nucleotide sequence: TGTGCCAGCAGCTTGGGCGGGAACTATGGCTACACCTTC. Translation gives CASSLGGNYGYTF.

This clone was counted between two and nine times. This rearrangement joins TRBV5-1 to TRBJ1-1; TRBD1 is a possible D gene (5 bases). In germline, CDR1 is SGHRS, CDR2 YFSETQ. V lost 0 bases and J 3 bases, leaving 18 bases between the germline ends. The CDR3 covers 17 residues. The CDR3 region is CASSLGGAGRVDTEAFF. The CDR3 region has the DNA TGCGCCAGCAGCTTGGGAGGGGCGGGGAGGGTTGACACTGAAGCTTTCTTT.

The chain carries TRBV29-1 and TRBJ2-1, with TRBD2 identical over 12 bases. CDR3 length: 15 amino acids. Germline CDR1 reads SQVTM; CDR2 reads ANQGSEA. V shed 7 bases and J 4 bases; nucleotides not matched to a gene: 8. CDR3 nucleotide sequence: TGCAGCGCACGACTAGCGGGAGACAGGTACAATGAGCAGTTCTTC. Protein: CSARLAGDRYNEQFF.

V and J are TRBV10-3 and TRBJ2-7; TRBD1 is a possible D gene (5 bases). From germline, CDR1 is ENHRY and CDR2 SYGVKD. V was shortened by 5 bases and J by 3 bases, with 11 bases between the two germline ends. The CDR3 is made up of 13 amino acids. CDR3 protein: CAISFQGSYEQYF. Written as DNA, the CDR3 is TGTGCCATCAGTTTCCAGGGAAGCTACGAGCAGTACTTC.

The sample holds one count of this clone. J is TRBJ2-4 and V is TRBV7-2; D is possibly TRBD2 (5 bases). V lost 1 base and J lost 0, with 10 bases in between. The CDR3 runs 16 residues. Germline CDR1 and CDR2: SGHTA and FQGNSA. In nucleotides, the CDR3 is TGTGCCAGCAGCTTAGAAGGCGGGCTAGCCAAAAACATTCAGTACTTC. Translated: CASSLEGGLAKNIQYF.

This chain uses TRBV5-1 with TRBJ2-5; D might be TRBD2 (6 bases). V was trimmed by 1 base and J by 1 base, leaving 8 bases between them. Germline V gene data show CDR1 as SGHRS and CDR2 as YFSETQ. The length of the CDR3 is 14 residues. The CDR3 region has the DNA TGCGCCAGCAGCTTGACTAGCCCCCAAGAGACCCAGTACTTC. Its translation is CASSLTSPQETQYF.

The rearrangement joins TRBV5-6 to TRBJ2-7; D may be TRBD2 (6 bases). V lost 2 bases to trimming and J lost 4 bases, with 13 bases between them. CDR3 length: 14 residues. Germline V gives CDR1 SGHDT, CDR2 YYEEEE. CDR3 sequence: CASSFPQGLYEQYF. CDR3 sequence (DNA): TGTGCCAGCAGCTTCCCCCAGGGACTTTACGAGCAGTACTTC.

The J gene is TRBJ1-2, the V gene TRBV9; weak D call: TRBD1 (5 bases). Trimming cost V 0 bases and J 5 bases, with 14 bases left between them. Germline V gene data show CDR1 as SGDLS and CDR2 as YYNGEE. This CDR3 has 15 residues. The CDR3 region has the DNA TGTGCCAGCAGCGTAGCAGCGGGGCAGACTTATGGCTACACCTTC. Its protein is CASSVAAGQTYGYTF.

The chain uses TRBV30 and TRBJ1-1, with TRBD1 matching over 9 bases. After removal of 1 base from V and 5 bases from J, the junction contained 8 bases not matched to a gene. The CDR3 spans 15 residues. Per the germline V gene, CDR1 is GTSNPN and CDR2 is SVGIG (reference sequence). In DNA form, the CDR3 reads TGTGCCTGGAGTGCCCCGGACAGGGGCCGGACTGAAGCTTTCTTT. Translation: CAWSAPDRGRTEAFF. Filled out from reference TRBV30 and TRBJ1-1, the complete variable domain reads SQTIHQWPATLVQPVGSPLSLECTVEGTSNPNLYWYRQAAGRGLQLLFYSVGIGQISSEVPQNLSASRPQDRQFILSSKKLLLSDSGFYLCAWSAPDRGRTEAFFGQGTRLTVV.

This chain connects TRBV30 to TRBJ2-3; TRBD2 aligns across 10 bases. Unmatched junction bases numbered 2, after V lost 1 base and J lost 1 base. CDR1 and CDR2 from the germline V gene are GTSNPN and SVGIG (reference sequence). The CDR3 runs to 15 residues. CDR3 residues: CAWSAGTSGTDTQYF. The CDR3 region has the DNA TGTGCCTGGAGTGCCGGGACTAGCGGCACAGATACGCAGTATTTT.